A single TCR beta chain is shown here with its context. V trimming: 7 bases; J trimming: 3 bases; junction bases outside the gene matches: 3. Germline V gene data show CDR1 as SGHRS and CDR2 as YFSETQ. This CDR3 is 14 amino acids long. The data originate from a study of T cell responses to AZD1222 COVID-19 vaccine. The protocol was immunoSEQ multiplex PCR, while the TCRdb copy is restricted to in-frame clones and leaves out a portion. The sample lists under 200,000 clones, approximately 90% occurring once. This specimen consisted of peripheral blood, obtained 28 days after the second AZD1222 dose. The gene calls are TRBV5-1 and TRBJ2-5, with 13 nucleotides matching TRBD2. The clonotype was recovered from an adult who received the AZD1222 COVID-19 vaccine. Written as DNA, the CDR3 is TGCGCCAGCGCTGGACTAGCGGGAGAAGAGACCCAGTACTTC. Amino acids: CASAGLAGEETQYF. Full variable domain (rest looked up from reference TRBV5-1 and TRBJ2-5): KAGVTQTPRYLIKTRGQQVTLSCSPISGHRSVSWYQQTPGQGLQFLFEYFSETQRNKGNFPGRFSGRQFSNSRSEMNVSTLELGDSALYLCASAGLAGEETQYFGPGTRLLVL.